This T cell receptor beta chain was sequenced during a study of cytomegalovirus exposure and HLA in healthy donors. The V gene lost 4 bases and the J gene lost 1 base, with 13 bases spanning the gap. Germline values: CDR1 SGDLS, CDR2 YYNGEE. The CDR3 covers 15 residues. Study-level results: Cytomegalovirus-associated status was assigned to approximately 160 TCR beta chains. Versus the approximately 700-donor mean, an Asian-associated ancestry cluster reportedly showed fewer N-insertions in a later analysis.

Turning to this clone: Its antigen is still unknown.

PCR was performed using 60 Vbeta and 13 Jbeta primers. Profiled with immunoSEQ multiplex PCR; TCRdb holds only in-frame clones, not every one. The sample holds about 31,000 clones, about 65% seen once. The sequenced sample consisted of PBMCs. The sequence was collected from a man aged 50-60 years in good health and CMV-seropositive. The rearrangement links TRBV9 to TRBJ2-3; D may be TRBD1 (6 bases). DNA of the CDR3: TGTGCCAGCAGCTCTAGGGGGTTGGGCACAGATACGCAGTATTTT. Protein sequence: CASSSRGLGTDTQYF.